This paragraph covers one T cell receptor (beta chain) sequence. The V gene's germline CDR1 is SGHAT and CDR2 FQNNGV. This CDR3 has 17 amino acids. The J segment lost 8 bases and the V segment lost 6 bases, leaving 15 bases of the junction unmatched. This sample was taken from a study of CD8 T cell repertoires and HIV-1 epitope variants. Overall study: An uncultured baseline aliquot held 1M T cells.

Some clones are missing from TCRdb's copy, which holds only in-frame ones; the method was immunoSEQ multiplex PCR. The sample lists approximately 90,000 clones, 70% to 75% seen once, with about a quarter in the top ten. This receptor was obtained from a male donor with HIV. The chain employs TRBV11-2 and TRBJ2-1; 11 bases align to TRBD1. Sequenced sample: uncultured baseline CD8+ T cells from peripheral blood mononuclear cells (PBMCs). CDR3 nucleotide sequence: TGTGCCAGCAGACGAAAAATCTGGACAGGGGGCCTCGATGAGCAGTTCTTC. Protein sequence: CASRRKIWTGGLDEQFF.